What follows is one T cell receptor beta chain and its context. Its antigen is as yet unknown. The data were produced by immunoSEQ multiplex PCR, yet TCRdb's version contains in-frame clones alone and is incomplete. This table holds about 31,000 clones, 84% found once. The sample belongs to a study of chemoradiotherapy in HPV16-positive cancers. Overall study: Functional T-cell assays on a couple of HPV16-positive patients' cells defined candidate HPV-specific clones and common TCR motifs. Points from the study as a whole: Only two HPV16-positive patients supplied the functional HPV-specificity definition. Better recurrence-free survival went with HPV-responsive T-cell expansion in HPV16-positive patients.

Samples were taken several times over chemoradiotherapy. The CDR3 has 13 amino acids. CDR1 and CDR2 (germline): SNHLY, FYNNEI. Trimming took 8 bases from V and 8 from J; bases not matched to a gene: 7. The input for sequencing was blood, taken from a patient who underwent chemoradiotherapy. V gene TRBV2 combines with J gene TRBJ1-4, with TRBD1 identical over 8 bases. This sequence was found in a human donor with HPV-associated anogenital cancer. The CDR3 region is CASRQGIDEKLFF. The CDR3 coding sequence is TGTGCCAGCCGACAGGGGATAGACGAAAAACTGTTTTTT.